A single TCR beta chain is shown here with its context. Its antigen is not known. Germline V gives CDR1 SGHRS, CDR2 YFSETQ. The CDR3 loop spans 12 amino acids. V lost 0 bases and J lost 5, with 6 bases in between. The sample originates from a study of T cell responses to AZD1222 COVID-19 vaccine. Sequenced by immunoSEQ multiplex PCR; TCRdb stores in-frame clones only, minus some. The data contain over 85,000 clones, 70% to 90% of them seen just once; the ten biggest clones take up over 12%. Points from the study as a whole: CD4 TCRs associated with vaccination spanned spike, dominating at 160-218 and 743-854.

Sample: peripheral blood, taken 28 days after the second AZD1222 dose. The sequence was collected from an adult who received the AZD1222 COVID-19 vaccine. The chain employs TRBV5-1 and TRBJ2-7; no reliable D call. The CDR3 coding sequence is TGCGCCAGCAGCTTGGGTAGGGACGAGCAGTACTTC. This codes for CASSLGRDEQYF.